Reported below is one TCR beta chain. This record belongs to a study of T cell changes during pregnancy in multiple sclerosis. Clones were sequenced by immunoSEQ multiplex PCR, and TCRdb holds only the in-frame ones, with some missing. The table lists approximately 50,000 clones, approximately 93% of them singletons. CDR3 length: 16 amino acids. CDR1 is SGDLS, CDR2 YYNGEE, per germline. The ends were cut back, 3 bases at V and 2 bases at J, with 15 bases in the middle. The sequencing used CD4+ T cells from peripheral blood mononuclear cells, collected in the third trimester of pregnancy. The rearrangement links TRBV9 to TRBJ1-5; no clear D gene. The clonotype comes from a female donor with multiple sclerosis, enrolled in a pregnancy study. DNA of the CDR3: TGTGCCAGCAGCGGAACAGTGGCCCAGGGCAATCAGCCCCAGCATTTT. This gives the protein CASSGTVAQGNQPQHF.